These 22 T cell receptor beta chains were all obtained from the same sample, sequenced in a study of tumor-infiltrating lymphocytes in primary liver carcinoma. The authors made TCR beta cDNA from 500 to 600 ng total RNA with a constant-region primer. Sequencing libraries for TCR beta derived from three nested multiplex PCR rounds that used slightly modified ARM-PCR. In the first two PCR rounds, TRBV1-TRBV30 forward primers were paired with a C-beta reverse primer, and each round lasted nine to ten cycles. One entry per CDR3 protein results from TCRdb running MiXCR on the multiplex PCR reads. The sample consists of roughly 55,000 distinct CDR3 sequences, 65% to 80% of them appearing once. The roughly 17-31 mg bulk tissue piece was not sorted before simultaneous RNA and DNA extraction. Input material: liver tumor tissue from sampling region 2. The subset is: tumor region T2, inferior pole. The receptors stem from a middle-aged man with primary liver carcinoma and hepatitis B virus infection.

The rearrangement joins TRBV6-5 to TRBJ2-3; D might be TRBD2 (6 bases). The length of the CDR3 is 14 residues. CDR1 is MNHEY, CDR2 SVGAGI, per germline. The V and J ends lost 2 bases and 4 bases respectively, with 10 bases between them. The CDR3 coding sequence is TGTGCCAGCAGTTACGCGGGACTCCCAGATACGCAGTATTTT. Translating gives CASSYAGLPDTQYF.

This clonotype was recorded once. The chain links TRBV5-4 to TRBJ1-6; maybe TRBD1 (6 bases). Germline CDR1 and CDR2: SGHNT and YYREEE (reference sequence). This CDR3 spans 14 amino acids. This CDR3 is CVSSLSGGYSPLHF. The CDR3 coding sequence is TGTGTCAGTAGCTTATCCGGGGGCTATTCACCCCTCCACTTT.

Details on this clonotype: Given a much more abundant clone one base away, this may be a read error. J is TRBJ2-3 and V is TRBV29-1, with 10 bases aligning to TRBD2. This CDR3 is built from 13 residues. Germline loops: CDR1 SQVTM, CDR2 ANQGSEA. In nucleotides, the CDR3 is TGCAGCGCCCAGCGGGGGGGCACAGATATGCAGTATTTT. This sequence encodes CSAQRGGTDMQYF.

On this clonotype: One junction end disagrees with the germline gene, perhaps due to a read error. The chain couples TRBV5-5 to TRBJ1-2; D is unclear. CDR1 is SGHKS and CDR2 is YYEKEE in the germline V gene (reference sequence). The CDR3 is 16 amino acids. DNA for the CDR3: TGTGCCAGCAGCTCGGCTGCGAGAGCATCGGGCTATGGCTACATCTTC. It encodes CASSSAARASGYGYIF.

With respect to this clonotype: The junction departs from germline at one end; a sequencing error may be responsible. The chain has TRBV6-6 and TRBJ2-7, with TRBD1 matching 8 bases. The CDR3 is 17 amino acids. CDR1 and CDR2 (germline): MNHNY, SVGAGI (reference sequence). This CDR3 is CASSPAPGQGYSYEHYF. DNA of the CDR3: TGTGCCAGCAGTCCAGCGCCAGGACAGGGATACTCCTACGAGCATTACTTC.

A word on this clonotype: Mismatch with germline at one junction end may stem from a read error. The chain joins TRBV12-3 or TRBV12-4 to TRBJ2-5; D may be TRBD1 or TRBD2 (7 bases each). The CDR3 length is 13 residues. The CDR3, as DNA: TGTGTCAGCAGCCGAAGCGGGACAGATACCCAGTACTTC. This sequence encodes CVSSRSGTDTQYF.

This clonotype was picked up one time. Relative to the germline gene, one junction end is altered; a read error may explain this. V usage is TRBV6-1 and J usage is TRBJ2-1, with 9 bases fitting TRBD1. The CDR3 covers 15 residues. Germline assignment: CDR1 MNHNS and CDR2 SASEGT. In nucleotides, the CDR3 is TGTGCCAGCAATGAGACAGGGGGTATGTACAATGTGCAGTTCTTC. It is translated as CASNETGGMYNVQFF.

As concerns this clonotype: A junction boundary mismatches the germline segment, possibly from a read error. The gene calls are TRBV12-3 or TRBV12-4 and TRBJ2-1; weak D call: TRBD2 (5 bases). The length of the CDR3 is 12 residues. The CDR3 DNA sequence: TGTGCCAGCACTACTTACGGGAATGATCAGTTCTTC. This sequence encodes CASTTYGNDQFF.

About this clonotype itself: Given the absence of the conserved phenylalanine or tryptophan at the CDR3 end, a read error is likely. The DNA is omitted, as the CDR3 cannot be located on it reliably, and the CDR3 follows TCRdb's listing. The chain couples TRBV11-2 to TRBJ2-1; TRBD2 is the table's D call and was not checked against the DNA. 14 amino acids form the CDR3, both terminal residues included. Looked up from germline, CDR1 is SGHAT and CDR2 is FQNNGV. The CDR3: CASSLYRLVSKQLL.

With regard to this clonotype: The CDR3 carries no conserved terminal phenylalanine or tryptophan, so it likely arises from a read error. The rearrangement links TRBV10-2 to TRBJ2-7, with a tentative D call TRBD1 (6 bases). CDR1 is WSHSY and CDR2 is SAAADI in the germline V gene. V was shortened by 4 bases and J by 0 bases, with 13 bases between the two germline ends. CDR3 length: 15 residues. CDR3 in amino acids: CASSARDKSSYEQYS. Written as DNA, the CDR3 is TGCGCCAGCAGTGCTCGGGACAAAAGCTCCTACGAGCAGTACTCC.

On this clonotype itself: The conserved phenylalanine or tryptophan is not found at the CDR3 terminus, so this likely reflects a read error. The V call is TRBV4-2, the J call TRBJ2-3, with a tentative D call TRBD2 (5 bases). CDR3 length: 18 amino acids. Per germline, CDR1 LGHNA and CDR2 YNFKEQ. The CDR3 DNA sequence: TGTGCCAGCATCCAAGTGGCGCTTCTAGTGGGAGCGACAGATACGCAGTATTAT. It codes for CASIQVALLVGATDTQYY.

This clonotype was counted ten times or more. The chain has TRBV24-1 and TRBJ1-3; D not certain. This CDR3 has 14 amino acids. Per the germline V gene, CDR1 is KGHDR and CDR2 is SFDVKD. V lost 3 bases and J 2 bases, leaving 7 bases between the germline ends. The CDR3 nucleotides are TGTGCCACCAGTGATCCAGAAACTGGAAACACCATATATTTT. Its protein product is CATSDPETGNTIYF.

On this clonotype: The junction differs from germline at one of its ends, possibly a read error. The V gene is TRBV4-2, the J gene TRBJ2-3, with 8 bases identical to TRBD2. The germline gives CDR1 LGHNA, CDR2 YNFKEQ. This CDR3 has 18 residues. CDR3 bases: TGTGCCAGCAGCCAAGTGGCGCTTCCAGCGGGAGCTACAGATAGGCAGTATTTT. Protein sequence: CASSQVALPAGATDRQYF.

This clonotype was detected ten times or more. This sequence joins TRBV2 and TRBJ2-2; D perhaps matches TRBD2 (6 bases). Germline values: CDR1 SNHLY, CDR2 FYNNEI. With 1 base removed from V and 10 bases from J, the gap between germline ends came to 16 bases. This CDR3 is 15 amino acids long. The CDR3 here is CASSEEGTGLSELFF. The CDR3 region has the DNA TGTGCCAGCAGTGAAGAGGGGACGGGACTTTCGGAGCTGTTTTTT.

This chain uses TRBV5-5 with TRBJ2-7, with 7 bases identical to TRBD1. In germline, CDR1 is SGHKS, CDR2 YYEKEE (reference sequence). V trimming: 4 bases; J trimming: 2 bases; junction bases outside the gene matches: 15. CDR3 length: 17 residues. CDR3 region: CASSLKGQPSWAYEQYF. CDR3 nucleotide sequence: TGTGCCAGCAGCCTTAAGGGACAGCCGAGCTGGGCCTACGAGCAGTACTTC.

Of note for this clonotype: The CDR3 carries no conserved terminal phenylalanine or tryptophan, so it likely arises from a read error. This chain uses TRBV6-5 with TRBJ2-2; no firm D call. This CDR3 is 14 amino acids long. Germline loops: CDR1 MNHEY, CDR2 SVGAGI. This CDR3 reads CASRRRLNTGELFC. In DNA form, the CDR3 reads TGTGCCAGCAGGAGGAGATTAAACACAGGGGAGCTGTTTTGT.

As regards this clonotype: Mismatch with germline at one junction end may stem from a read error. This sequence joins TRBV2 and TRBJ2-3; D ambiguous. The CDR3 loop spans 16 amino acids. In germline, CDR1 is SNHLY, CDR2 FYNNEI. CDR3 bases: TGTGCCAGCAGTGAAAATGAGGTTGCGTCGCAGCATACGCAATATTTT. This sequence encodes CASSENEVASQHTQYF.

Points on this clonotype: Because the CDR3 is missing its conserved closing phenylalanine or tryptophan, this is likely a read error. The rearrangement links TRBV29-1 to TRBJ1-1, with a weak D call TRBD1 (5 bases). Trimming took 8 bases from V and 5 from J, leaving 18 bases between them. CDR3 length: 13 residues. Germline V gene sequence: CDR1 SQVTM, CDR2 ANQGSEA. This CDR3 is CSIVHAGVTEAFS. The DNA for the CDR3 is TGCAGCATTGTTCATGCGGGGGTTACTGAAGCTTTCTCT.

Concerning this clonotype: With a much larger clone just one base away, this may be a read error. The DNA for the CDR3 is TGTGCTAGTGGTTTGCTTAAAAACCGGGACAAAGACACTGAAGCTTTCTTT. Translation gives CASGLLKNRDKDTEAFF. The chain combines TRBV12-5 with TRBJ1-1; D perhaps matches TRBD1 (6 bases). The CDR3 length is 17 residues. Per the germline V gene, CDR1 is LGHNT and CDR2 is FRNRAP. V was trimmed by 2 bases and J by 3 bases, leaving 19 bases between them.

In regard to this clonotype: This may come from a read error, since a much larger clone is one base off. The chain links TRBV10-3 to TRBJ2-1, with TRBD2 matching over 11 bases. The CDR3 is made up of 14 amino acids. Germline values: CDR1 ENHRY, CDR2 SYGVKD. The CDR3 loop reads CASSSGRVKNEQFF. The CDR3 region has the DNA TGTGCCAGCAGTAGCGGGAGGGTCAAAAATGAGCAGTTCTTC.

The chain uses TRBV18 and TRBJ2-7, with a weak D call TRBD1 (5 bases). There are 13 residues in the CDR3. Per germline, CDR1 KGHSH and CDR2 LQKENI. Trimming cost V 10 bases and J 1 base, with 14 bases left between them. The CDR3 loop is CANAPTVSYEQYF. The CDR3 bases are TGTGCCAACGCACCGACAGTTTCCTACGAGCAGTACTTC.

With regard to this clonotype: A junction boundary mismatches the germline segment, possibly from a read error. The chain employs TRBV6-1 and TRBJ1-2, with D unclear. From germline, CDR1 is MNHNS and CDR2 SASEGT. CDR3 size: 16 residues. CDR3 protein: CASGEGVGRSDYGYTF. The DNA of the CDR3 is TGTGCCAGCGGTGAAGGTGTCGGCAGATCTGACTATGGCTACACCTTC.